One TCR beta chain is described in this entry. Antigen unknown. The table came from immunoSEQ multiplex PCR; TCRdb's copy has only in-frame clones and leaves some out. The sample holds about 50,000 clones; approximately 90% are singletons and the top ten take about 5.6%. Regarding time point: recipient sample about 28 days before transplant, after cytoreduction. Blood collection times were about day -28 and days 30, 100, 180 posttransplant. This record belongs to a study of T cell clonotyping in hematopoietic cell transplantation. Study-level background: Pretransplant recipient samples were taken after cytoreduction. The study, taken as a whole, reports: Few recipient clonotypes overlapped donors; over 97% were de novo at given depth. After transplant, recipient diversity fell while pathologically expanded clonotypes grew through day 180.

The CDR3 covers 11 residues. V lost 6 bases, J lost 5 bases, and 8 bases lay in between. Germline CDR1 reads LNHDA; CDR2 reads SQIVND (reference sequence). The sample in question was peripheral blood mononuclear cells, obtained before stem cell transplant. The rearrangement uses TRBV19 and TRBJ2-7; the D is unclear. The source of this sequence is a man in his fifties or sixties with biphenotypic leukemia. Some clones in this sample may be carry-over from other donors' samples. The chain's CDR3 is CASSQSDEQYF. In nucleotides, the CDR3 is TGTGCCAGTAGCCAATCGGACGAGCAGTACTTC.